This T cell receptor beta chain was recorded in a study of spatial heterogeneity in lung cancer. The time point was: sample taken at primary tumor resection. Unsorted samples of tumor, nontumor lung or frozen PBMC had their whole RNA sequenced. TCRdb reprocessed the 5' RACE reads via MiXCR and lists one record per CDR3 protein. The sample records under 75,000 distinct CDR3 sequences, about an eighth being singletons. This clonotype was seen a few times. This CDR3 is built from 13 residues. The V and J ends lost 6 bases and 6 bases respectively, with 14 bases between them. The genes are TRBV12-3 or TRBV12-4 and TRBJ1-1, with D possibly TRBD1 on 5 matching bases. The starting material was PBMCs, obtained at surgery. The origin of this receptor is a male donor with early-stage non-small cell lung cancer. The CDR3 region is CASRLPQGAEAFF. CDR3 nucleotides: TGTGCCAGCAGGCTTCCCCAGGGCGCTGAAGCTTTCTTT.